The T cell receptor (beta chain) under discussion was sequenced for a study of identical twins. TCRdb re-analysed the 5' RACE reads in MiXCR, keeping a single row per CDR3 protein. The sample has 200,000 to 300,000 distinct CDR3 sequences; 7.5% are singletons. This clonotype was counted a few times. These sequences were also reported in another study, on yellow fever vaccine responses in identical twins. From that report: Twins' vaccine T cell response reportedly gave the appearance of partial convergence and partial personalization.

Sequencing was performed on CD8+ T cells sorted from blood. The TCR was taken from a woman aged 18-29 years in good health.

Here the CDR3 reads CSVLRTDIGNEQFF. CDR3 in DNA: TGCAGCGTTCTGAGGACAGACATCGGCAATGAGCAGTTCTTC. The chain has TRBV29-1 and TRBJ2-1; D might be TRBD1 (6 bases). V was shortened by 5 bases and J by 6 bases, with 17 bases between the two germline ends. Germline CDR1 reads SQVTM; CDR2 reads ANQGSEA. The CDR3 has 14 amino acids.